The T cell receptor (beta chain) under discussion was sequenced for a study of patients and donors after allogeneic stem cell transplantation (dated by TCRdb to between 2020 and 2021). Taken from cysteine to phenylalanine, the CDR3 has 16 residues. Of the read, only the CDR3 DNA is kept; its 48 bases are in frame from base 1. V is cut by 4 bases and J by 1 base, and the space between the germline ends is 16 bases. This clonotype has just a few counts. This clone's antigen is unknown. Base quality data are lacking; no much larger clone is found one base away. The library was obtained by RT-PCR. Reads for this sample came from a NextSeq 550. TCRdb cleaned the public reads at Q25 with fastp, built clones with MiXCR and kept in-frame beta chains. Entries are consolidated by CDR3 protein sequence, retaining the most common genes and DNA. The sample profile shows about a million distinct CDR3 sequences; more than 15% of them were found once. The ten largest clonotypes hold under 6.5% of the sample.

The sequence is built from TRBV12-3 or TRBV12-4 and TRBJ1-1; TRBD1 is perhaps the D gene, given 6 matching bases. Material for sequencing was blood, either unsorted or a sorted T cell fraction (not recorded which). The sequence was obtained from a human donor who was either an allogeneic HSCT recipient or a stem cell or donor lymphocyte infusion donor (not recorded which). It is not recorded whose cells these are; they may come from a transplant donor. The nucleotides are TGTGCCAGCAGTTCGTATAGTTGGACAGCGAACACTGAAGCTTTCTTT. Its product reads: CASSSYSWTANTEAFF.